Presented here are 25 T cell receptor beta chains from one specimen sequenced in a study of T cells in Graves' hyperthyroidism and ophthalmopathy. RNA transcripts served as the template for amplifying TCR beta CDR3 regions. When the TCR CDR3 underwent first-round RT-PCR, the HTBI primer set was used. MiXCR was run by TCRdb on the multiplex PCR reads, yielding one entry per CDR3 protein. The sample has fewer than 450,000 distinct CDR3 sequences; approximately 18% are singletons. The sequenced sample consisted of blood. The receptors were gathered from a man aged 18 to 30 with Graves' ophthalmopathy.

This clonotype was seen many times. This sequence joins TRBV20-1 and TRBJ2-7; TRBD1 agrees at 7 bases. CDR3 length equals 14 residues. The junction had 9 bases not matched to a gene; V was cut back by 5 bases and J by 2 bases. CDR1 and CDR2 (germline): DFQATT, SNEGSKA (reference sequence). CDR3 DNA: TGCAGTGCTTCCCTCCCGGGACAGACCTACGAGCAGTACTTC. This encodes CSASLPGQTYEQYF.

This clonotype was seen at least ten times. The gene calls are TRBV28 and TRBJ1-1; D remains ambiguous. The germline CDR1 and CDR2 sequences are MDHEN and SYDVKM. The CDR3 runs to 15 residues. V was pared by 8 bases and J by 1 base, with 17 bases between. The CDR3 nucleotides are TGTGCCAGCCTGGAAATGGGGTTGACGAACACTGAAGCTTTCTTT. It specifies CASLEMGLTNTEAFF.

This clonotype was observed many times. V usage is TRBV7-9 and J usage is TRBJ1-5; a weak D match, TRBD1 (6 bases). The V gene lost 5 bases and the J gene lost 2 bases, with 13 bases spanning the gap. CDR1 is SEHNR, CDR2 FQNEAQ, per germline (reference sequence). This CDR3 is 15 amino acids long. In nucleotides, the CDR3 is TGTGCCAGCAGCGAGGGGGGATTTGGCAATCAGCCCCAGCATTTT. Translated: CASSEGGFGNQPQHF.

This clonotype was observed many times. The chain couples TRBV11-3 to TRBJ2-3; D is possibly TRBD1 or TRBD2 (6 bases each). The CDR3 runs 16 residues. The V gene's germline CDR1 is SGHNT and CDR2 YENEEA. The V and J ends lost 2 bases and 1 base respectively, with 13 bases between them. CDR3: CASSLFGGSGTDTQYF. CDR3 DNA sequence: TGTGCCAGCAGCTTATTCGGGGGCTCCGGCACAGATACGCAGTATTTT. The whole variable domain, filled in from reference TRBV11-3 and TRBJ2-3, reads EAGVVQSPRYKIIEKKQPVAFWCNPISGHNTLYWYLQNLGQGPELLIRYENEEAVDDSQLPKDRFSAERLKGVDSTLKIQPAELGDSAVYLCASSLFGGSGTDTQYFGPGTRLTVL.

This clonotype was seen repeatedly, ten times or more. The V gene is TRBV5-1, the J gene TRBJ2-3; maybe TRBD1 (5 bases). CDR3 length: 15 amino acids. The V gene's germline CDR1 is SGHRS and CDR2 YFSETQ. The V end lost 1 base, the J end lost 2 bases, and 11 bases lay between the germline ends. The CDR3 spells CASSLKGPNTDTQYF. The CDR3 DNA is TGCGCCAGCAGCTTGAAGGGGCCGAACACAGATACGCAGTATTTT.

This clonotype was found many times. This chain links TRBV2 with TRBJ1-1, with D unclear. The CDR3 length is 14 residues. Germline V CDR1 and CDR2: SNHLY, FYNNEI. The V and J ends lost 8 bases and 2 bases respectively, with 15 bases between them. The CDR3 loop is CASHIVRANTEAFF. In nucleotides, the CDR3 is TGTGCCAGCCACATCGTGAGGGCAAACACTGAAGCTTTCTTT.

This clonotype occurred a few times. The rearrangement joins TRBV29-1 to TRBJ1-2; possibly TRBD1 for D (5 bases). Trimming cost V 7 bases and J 6 bases, with 18 bases left between them. Germline V gene sequence: CDR1 SQVTM, CDR2 ANQGSEA. The length of the CDR3 is 13 residues. CDR3 bases: TGCAGCGGGACGCTCCGGGACGACCATGGCTACACCTTC. This encodes CSGTLRDDHGYTF.

CDR3 loop: CASGLGTGIGELFF. The CDR3 DNA follows: TGTGCTAGTGGTTTGGGGACAGGGATCGGGGAGCTGTTTTTT. This chain links TRBV12-5 with TRBJ2-2, with 8 bases that match TRBD1. The J segment lost 7 bases and the V segment lost 1 base, leaving 2 bases of the junction unmatched. CDR3 length: 14 residues. Germline CDR1 LGHNT, CDR2 FRNRAP.

This clonotype occurred many times. This chain links TRBV5-5 with TRBJ2-5; D gene ambiguous. The ends were cut back, 0 bases at V and 2 bases at J, with 14 bases in the middle. Germline V lookup: CDR1 SGHKS, CDR2 YYEKEE (reference sequence). The CDR3 has 16 amino acids. The CDR3 sequence is CASSLGPARTQETQYF. CDR3 nucleotides: TGTGCCAGCAGCTTGGGCCCTGCGAGAACACAAGAGACCCAGTACTTC.

This clonotype was counted ten times or more. The chain carries TRBV10-3 and TRBJ1-2, with D tentatively TRBD1 (5 bases). Trimming shortened V by 10 bases and J by 1 base, and 19 bases separated the two germline ends. The CDR3 runs to 15 residues. CDR1 ENHRY and CDR2 SYGVKD come from the germline V gene. CDR3 loop: CASWDLKYYNYGYTF. CDR3 DNA: TGTGCCAGCTGGGACCTAAAATATTATAACTATGGCTACACCTTC.

This clonotype was seen at least ten times. J is TRBJ2-7 and V is TRBV27, with TRBD2 as a possible D gene (7 bases). Germline V CDR1 and CDR2: MNHEY, SMNVEV (reference sequence). This CDR3 has 15 residues. Trimming removed 7 bases at V and 2 bases at J, with 18 bases between. The CDR3 here is CASTPGPGGPYEQYF. The CDR3 nucleotides read TGTGCCAGCACCCCCGGGCCCGGGGGGCCCTACGAGCAGTACTTC.

This clonotype has more than one count but fewer than ten. The chain employs TRBV20-1 and TRBJ2-3, with 12 positions matching TRBD2. J was trimmed by 3 bases and V by 5 bases; bases with no gene match: 6. Germline V gives CDR1 DFQATT, CDR2 SNEGSKA (reference sequence). The CDR3 is made up of 15 amino acids. This chain's CDR3 is CSARPTSGGTDTQYF. CDR3 nucleotide sequence: TGCAGTGCTCGACCGACTAGCGGGGGTACAGATACGCAGTATTTT.

CDR3 amino acids: CASSYDGGLQETQYF. The CDR3, as DNA: TGTGCCAGCAGTTACGACGGGGGCCTCCAAGAGACCCAGTACTTC. This chain connects TRBV6-9 to TRBJ2-5; either TRBD1 or TRBD2 may fit D (6 bases each). V gave up 3 bases and J gave up 1 base, with 12 bases separating them. The CDR3 covers 15 residues. The germline gives CDR1 MNHGY, CDR2 SVAAGI.

A few counts support this clonotype. The gene calls are TRBV7-9 and TRBJ2-1; 8 nucleotides line up with TRBD1. CDR1 and CDR2 from the germline V gene are SEHNR and FQNEAQ (reference sequence). The ends lost 5 bases at V and 7 bases at J; junction bases unmatched: 10. The CDR3 contains 15 residues. The CDR3 DNA reads as TGTGCCAGCAGCACTAGACAGGGGCTCGGAAATGAGCAGTTCTTC. It encodes CASSTRQGLGNEQFF.

This clonotype came up many times. The chain combines TRBV5-1 with TRBJ1-1, with 10 positions matching TRBD1. V shed 4 bases, J shed 4 bases, and the junction held 4 bases outside the gene matches. Germline CDR1 reads SGHRS; CDR2 reads YFSETQ. The CDR3 runs 14 residues. Here the CDR3 reads CASSKTGGVTEAFF. Here the CDR3 DNA reads TGCGCCAGCAGCAAGACAGGGGGCGTCACTGAAGCTTTCTTT.

This chain uses TRBV27 with TRBJ2-1, with D perhaps assigned TRBD1 or TRBD2 (5 bases each). The V and J ends lost 3 bases and 0 bases respectively, with 15 bases between them. CDR3 length: 17 residues. CDR1 is MNHEY, CDR2 SMNVEV, per germline (reference sequence). Here the CDR3 DNA reads TGTGCCAGCAGTTTTTATAAGCCAGGGAGCTCCTACAATGAGCAGTTCTTC. It codes for CASSFYKPGSSYNEQFF.

This clonotype was observed a handful of times. The gene calls are TRBV6-1 and TRBJ2-1, with a weak D call TRBD1 (5 bases). Trimming shortened V by 6 bases and J by 0 bases, and 12 bases separated the two germline ends. CDR3 length: 15 residues. CDR1 is MNHNS and CDR2 is SASEGT in the germline V gene. This chain's CDR3 is CASSTTVRSYNEQFF. Written as DNA, the CDR3 is TGTGCCAGCAGCACGACAGTTCGCTCCTACAATGAGCAGTTCTTC.

This clonotype was observed many times. This sequence joins TRBV13 and TRBJ1-2; the D is unclear. Between the trimmed V and J ends, which lost 7 bases and 0 bases, there was a span of 9 bases. This CDR3 has 13 amino acids. Germline-derived CDR1 and CDR2 are PRHDT and FYEKMQ (reference sequence). The CDR3 sequence is CASKRLANYGYTF. In nucleotides, the CDR3 is TGTGCCAGCAAACGGCTAGCTAACTATGGCTACACCTTC.

V is TRBV24-1 and J is TRBJ1-1; no clear D gene. The germline V gene encodes CDR1 KGHDR and CDR2 SFDVKD. V was clipped by 3 bases and J by 2 bases, with 6 bases between them. There are 13 residues in the CDR3. CDR3 region: CATSDDGNTEAFF. The CDR3 nucleotides read TGTGCCACCAGTGATGACGGAAACACTGAAGCTTTCTTT.

This clonotype showed up many times. V usage is TRBV3-1 and J usage is TRBJ2-7; the match to TRBD1 covers 11 bases. The CDR3 length is 15 residues. Germline CDR1 reads LGHDT; CDR2 reads YNNKEL (reference sequence). The junction had 10 bases not matched to a gene; V was cut back by 6 bases and J by 6 bases. The chain's CDR3 is CASRAAGTGGREQYF. The CDR3 DNA follows: TGTGCCAGCAGGGCCGCGGGGACAGGGGGACGCGAGCAGTACTTC.

Ten or more counts support this clonotype. The rearrangement joins TRBV6-5 to TRBJ2-1, with D uncertain. V was cut by 0 bases and J by 7 bases, with 1 base left in between. CDR3 size: 11 residues. In germline, CDR1 is MNHEY, CDR2 SVGAGI. The CDR3, as DNA: TGTGCCAGCAGTTACTCGAATGAGCAGTTCTTC. It yields the protein CASSYSNEQFF.

This clonotype was observed many times. The chain joins TRBV12-3 or TRBV12-4 to TRBJ1-2; maybe TRBD1 (6 bases). Deletions cut 4 bases from V and 0 bases from J, with 12 bases between. The CDR3 covers 15 residues. The CDR3 loop is CASSSPGHSNYGYTF. Here the CDR3 DNA reads TGTGCCAGCAGTTCCCCGGGACACTCTAACTATGGCTACACCTTC.

This clonotype was seen ten or more times. The chain uses TRBV7-9 and TRBJ2-4; tentatively, D is TRBD1 (6 bases). CDR1 is SEHNR and CDR2 is FQNEAQ in the germline V gene (reference sequence). V lost 5 bases and J 9 bases, leaving 14 bases between the germline ends. The CDR3 has 13 amino acids. CDR3 sequence reads: CASSPTGLVIQYF. CDR3 coding DNA: TGTGCCAGCAGCCCAACAGGGTTGGTCATTCAGTACTTC.

This clonotype was observed a few times. This chain uses TRBV9 with TRBJ1-4, with 7 bases lining up with TRBD1. Trimming cost V 2 bases and J 8 bases; bases outside gene matches: 9. This CDR3 has 15 amino acids. Germline V CDR1 and CDR2: SGDLS, YYNGEE. CDR3 DNA sequence: TGTGCCAGCAGCGTCCAAGACAGGGCCGGGGAAAAACTGTTTTTT. Its protein is CASSVQDRAGEKLFF.

CDR3 coding DNA: TGTGCCAGCAACAACGGCACAGATACGCAGTATTTT. Its protein is CASNNGTDTQYF. The V gene is TRBV6-1, the J gene TRBJ2-3; D is unclear. With 7 bases removed from V and 1 base from J, the gap between germline ends came to 6 bases. This CDR3 is 12 amino acids long. CDR1 and CDR2 from the germline V gene are MNHNS and SASEGT.